This TCR beta chain came from a study of T cells in Graves' hyperthyroidism and ophthalmopathy. In the study overall: Peripheral blood draws took place at initial diagnosis, ahead of any treatment.

Amplification of TCR beta CDR3 regions used RNA as the template. The HTBI primer set served for first-round RT-PCR of the TCR CDR3. TCRdb itself ran the multiplex PCR reads through MiXCR, one entry per CDR3 protein. The sample lists some 490,000 distinct CDR3 sequences, 16% occurring once. There are a few counts of this clonotype. Specimen: blood. This TCR derives from a woman aged 25-40 years with Graves' ophthalmopathy.

In nucleotides, the CDR3 is TGCAGTGCTAGAGAAAGTGGGACAGGGGTCGAGCAGTACTTC. This encodes CSARESGTGVEQYF. This chain links TRBV20-1 with TRBJ2-7; 10 nucleotides align to TRBD1. V lost 0 bases and J lost 6; bases outside the gene matches: 5. The length of the CDR3 is 14 residues. Germline V gene sequence: CDR1 DFQATT, CDR2 SNEGSKA (reference sequence).